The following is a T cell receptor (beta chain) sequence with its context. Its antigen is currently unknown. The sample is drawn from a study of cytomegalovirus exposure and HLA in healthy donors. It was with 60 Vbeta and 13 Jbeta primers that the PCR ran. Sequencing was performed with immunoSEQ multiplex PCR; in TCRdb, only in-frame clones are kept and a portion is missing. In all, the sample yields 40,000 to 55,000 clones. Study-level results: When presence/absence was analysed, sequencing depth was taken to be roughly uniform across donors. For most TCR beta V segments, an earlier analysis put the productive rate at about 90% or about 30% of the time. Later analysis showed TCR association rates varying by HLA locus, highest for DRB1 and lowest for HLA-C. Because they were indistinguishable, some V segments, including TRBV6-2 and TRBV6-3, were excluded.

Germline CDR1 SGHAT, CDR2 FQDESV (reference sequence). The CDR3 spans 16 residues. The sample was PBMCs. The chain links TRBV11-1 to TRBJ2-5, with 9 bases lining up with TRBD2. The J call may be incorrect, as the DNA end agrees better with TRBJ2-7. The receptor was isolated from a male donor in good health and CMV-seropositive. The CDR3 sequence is CASSSLSGGLFDEQYF. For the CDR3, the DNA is TGTGCCAGCAGCTCGCTTAGCGGGGGTCTTTTCGACGAGCAGTACTTC.